One and the same sample provided the 21 T cell receptor beta chains below, sequenced in a study of T cell responses to AZD1222 COVID-19 vaccine. Assay: immunoSEQ multiplex PCR; the TCRdb copy retains only in-frame clones and omits some. This sample has around 180,000 clones, with approximately 94% found just once. The specimen comprised peripheral blood, sampled on day 0 of AZD1222 vaccination. These receptors were obtained from an adult in good health.

The gene calls are TRBV27 and TRBJ2-1; 7 bases are a match to TRBD2. The germline V gene has CDR1 MNHEY and CDR2 SMNVEV (reference sequence). CDR3 size: 18 residues. V was clipped by 5 bases and J by 6 bases; unmatched bases: 19. CDR3 protein: CASSLKALAGWFSNEQFF. The CDR3 DNA reads as TGTGCCAGCAGTCTAAAGGCCTTAGCGGGCTGGTTCAGCAATGAGCAGTTCTTC.

This rearrangement joins TRBV5-1 to TRBJ2-1; D is uncertain. The V gene's germline CDR1 is SGHRS and CDR2 YFSETQ. CDR3 length equals 14 residues. Trimming removed 6 bases from V and 0 bases from J, with 10 bases in between. The CDR3 bases are TGCGCCAGCACCCCCCCGCGCTCCTACAATGAGCAGTTCTTC. It yields the protein CASTPPRSYNEQFF.

CDR3 sequence: CAVLLREGPKNIQYF. The DNA of the CDR3 is TGTGCCGTCCTGTTGCGGGAGGGTCCCAAAAACATTCAGTACTTC. The gene calls are TRBV2 and TRBJ2-4; TRBD2 matches 9 bases. The CDR3 covers 15 residues. Germline lookup yields CDR1 SNHLY and CDR2 FYNNEI. Trimming removed 11 bases from V and 2 bases from J; junction bases left unmatched: 10.

The V call is TRBV7-2, the J call TRBJ1-1, with 9 bases lining up with TRBD1. J was trimmed by 5 bases and V by 4 bases; bases with no gene match: 5. CDR3 length: 14 residues. Germline CDR1 SGHTA, CDR2 FQGNSA. CDR3 sequence (DNA): TGTGCCAGCAGCTACACAGGGGGCGTAACTGAAGCTTTCTTT. Translating it yields CASSYTGGVTEAFF. The variable domain in full, completed from reference TRBV7-2 and TRBJ1-1, reads GAGVSQSPSNKVTEKGKDVELRCDPISGHTALYWYRQSLGQGLEFLIYFQGNSAPDKSGLPSDRFSAERTGGSVSTLTIQRTQQEDSAVYLCASSYTGGVTEAFFGQGTRLTVV.

Details on this clone: Mismatch with germline at one junction end may stem from a read error. The chain combines TRBV28 with TRBJ1-5, with D perhaps TRBD1 (6 bases). The germline V gene has CDR1 MDHEN and CDR2 SYDVKM. The CDR3 has 14 amino acids. As DNA, the CDR3 is TGTGCCAGCACTTTAGGACAGAAACATCAGCCCCAGCATTTT. It is translated as CASTLGQKHQPQHF.

The chain couples TRBV3-1 (or the pseudogene TRBV3-2) to TRBJ1-4, with 7 bases matching TRBD1. The CDR3 is 14 residues long. V dropped 5 bases and J dropped 7; count of bases not matched to a gene: 7. Germline loops: CDR1 LGHDT, CDR2 YNNKEL (reference sequence). CDR3 amino acids: CASSNRGLGEKLFF. CDR3 in DNA: TGTGCCAGCAGCAACAGGGGATTGGGTGAAAAACTGTTTTTT.

The V gene is TRBV3-1 (or the pseudogene TRBV3-2), the J gene TRBJ1-1; no firm D call. Between the trimmed V and J ends, which lost 2 bases and 0 bases, there was a span of 7 bases. This CDR3 comprises 14 residues. Germline V gene data show CDR1 as LGHDT and CDR2 as YNNKEL (reference sequence). The CDR3, as DNA: TGTGCCAGCAGCCAATTAGAAATGAACACTGAAGCTTTCTTT. This sequence encodes CASSQLEMNTEAFF.

DNA for the CDR3: TGTGCCAGCAGCCGGGGGAGGACACGGGGCGCCGGGGAGCTGTTTTTT. Residues: CASSRGRTRGAGELFF. The chain carries TRBV6-2 or TRBV6-3 and TRBJ2-2; D perhaps matches TRBD2 (6 bases). There are 16 residues in the CDR3. CDR1 and CDR2 (germline): MNHEY, SVGEGT. Deletions cut 6 bases from V and 6 bases from J, with 20 bases between.

This rearrangement joins TRBV28 to TRBJ2-7, with a possible D match to TRBD1 (7 bases). Germline assignment: CDR1 MDHEN and CDR2 SYDVKM. Trimming shortened V by 5 bases and J by 12 bases, and 14 bases separated the two germline ends. The CDR3 spans 11 residues. CDR3 DNA: TGTGCCAGCAGTCCGAGACAGGGACTGTACTTC. Translation: CASSPRQGLYF.

Worth noting for this clone: The junction departs from the called germline gene at one end, perhaps through a read error. The chain uses TRBV7-7 and TRBJ1-4, with D unclear. The CDR3 runs to 13 residues. The V gene's germline CDR1 is SSHAT and CDR2 FNYEAQ (reference sequence). CDR3 sequence (DNA): TGTGCTAGCAGCCTGGCCCCCGGAGAAAAACTGTTTTTT. Encoded protein: CASSLAPGEKLFF.

The rearrangement uses TRBV6-6 and TRBJ2-2, with TRBD2 identical over 7 bases. CDR3 length equals 14 residues. Germline CDR1 and CDR2: MNHNY and SVGAGI (reference sequence). Germline trimming cut 7 bases from V and 1 base from J; bases unmatched to any gene: 3. The CDR3 loop reads CASKASGNTGELFF. The DNA of the CDR3 is TGTGCCAGCAAGGCTAGCGGGAACACCGGGGAGCTGTTTTTT.

J is TRBJ2-7 and V is TRBV6-2 or TRBV6-3, with 11 positions matching TRBD2. V trimming: 2 bases; J trimming: 5 bases; junction bases outside the gene matches: 14. The CDR3 loop spans 18 amino acids. Germline V gene data show CDR1 as MNHEY and CDR2 as SVGEGT. Here the CDR3 reads CASSYLLTSGRGVNEQYF. Written as DNA, the CDR3 is TGTGCCAGCAGTTACCTACTCACTAGCGGGAGAGGGGTAAACGAGCAGTACTTC.

The chain couples TRBV19 to TRBJ1-4, with 7 bases fitting TRBD1. Germline V gene data show CDR1 as LNHDA and CDR2 as SQIVND (reference sequence). The CDR3 runs to 18 residues. Trimming removed 2 bases from V and 8 bases from J; junction bases left unmatched: 17. CDR3 residues: CASSIYRHTRGQKEKLFF. CDR3 coding DNA: TGTGCCAGTAGTATATATCGCCACACGAGGGGGCAGAAGGAAAAACTGTTTTTT.

The V and J genes are TRBV28 and TRBJ2-7, with TRBD2 matching over 8 bases. Germline V gene sequence: CDR1 MDHEN, CDR2 SYDVKM. Germline trimming cut 3 bases from V and 3 bases from J; bases unmatched to any gene: 4. This CDR3 is built from 14 residues. The chain's CDR3 is CASSFSGMGYEQYF. The DNA for the CDR3 is TGTGCCAGCAGTTTTAGCGGGATGGGCTACGAGCAGTACTTC.

The chain couples TRBV28 to TRBJ2-7, with D hard to call. Looked up from germline, CDR1 is MDHEN and CDR2 is SYDVKM. The CDR3 has 10 amino acids. V was pared by 6 bases and J by 6 bases, with 6 bases between. The CDR3 sequence: CASRGLEQYF. CDR3 sequence (DNA): TGTGCCAGCAGGGGCCTCGAGCAGTACTTC.

V and J are TRBV3-1 (or the pseudogene TRBV3-2) and TRBJ2-7; the match to TRBD2 covers 8 bases. The CDR3 loop spans 17 amino acids. In germline, CDR1 is LGHDT, CDR2 YNNKEL (reference sequence). J lost 2 bases, V lost 1 base, and 10 bases had no gene match. The CDR3 nucleotides read TGTGCCAGCAGCCAAGCAGTAGTTAGCGGGACCCCCTACGAGCAGTACTTC. This sequence encodes CASSQAVVSGTPYEQYF.

The genes are TRBV3-1 (or the pseudogene TRBV3-2) and TRBJ1-2; D possibly corresponds to TRBD1 (6 bases). The germline V and J ends were trimmed by 2 bases and 3 bases, with 16 bases remaining between them. Germline loops: CDR1 LGHDT, CDR2 YNNKEL (reference sequence). There are 16 residues in the CDR3. In nucleotides, the CDR3 is TGTGCCAGCAGCCAACATCGACAGGCCGGGTACTATGGCTACACCTTC. Translation gives CASSQHRQAGYYGYTF.

The V call is TRBV28, the J call TRBJ2-1; D may be TRBD2 (5 bases). CDR1 is MDHEN and CDR2 is SYDVKM in the germline V gene. The CDR3 is made up of 15 amino acids. V shed 1 base and J shed 6 bases, with 13 bases lying between them. The CDR3 bases are TGTGCCAGCAGTTTATTCCTGGACTCACGCAATGAGCAGTTCTTC. Translating gives CASSLFLDSRNEQFF.

The chain joins TRBV19 to TRBJ1-5; D gene uncertain. CDR3 length equals 14 residues. Trimming cost V 5 bases and J 1 base, with 9 bases left between them. Germline values: CDR1 LNHDA, CDR2 SQIVND (reference sequence). CDR3: CASSVVGSNQPQHF. The CDR3 nucleotides are TGTGCCAGTAGTGTGGTTGGCAGCAATCAGCCCCAGCATTTT.

Only one count was recorded for this clone. The chain uses TRBV30 and TRBJ2-7; tentative D call: TRBD2 (6 bases). CDR3 length: 16 residues. Trimming shortened V by 5 bases and J by 2 bases, and 22 bases separated the two germline ends. From germline, CDR1 is GTSNPN and CDR2 SVGIG (reference sequence). The CDR3 DNA follows: TGTGCCTGGGAAAATACCGGGACTTCTTTTCCCTACGAGCAGTACTTC. Protein product: CAWENTGTSFPYEQYF.

The rearrangement uses TRBV19 and TRBJ1-4, with a possible D match to TRBD1 (5 bases). Germline values: CDR1 LNHDA, CDR2 SQIVND (reference sequence). V gave up 1 base and J gave up 7 bases, with 13 bases separating them. This CDR3 is 15 amino acids long. For the CDR3, the DNA is TGTGCCAGTAGTATAGTCAACGGAGGGGCTGAAAAACTGTTTTTT. Amino acid sequence: CASSIVNGGAEKLFF.